These 17 T cell receptor beta chains originate from one sample sequenced in a study of regulatory and conventional T cells in RAG deficiency. Profiling relied on immunoSEQ multiplex PCR, and the TCRdb table lists in-frame clones only, not all of them. The sample lists 34,000 or so clones, roughly 90% occurring once. These data also featured in a second study, about regulatory T cells. As that report states: Primers: 52 TRBV forward and 13 TRBJ reverse.

The specimen was CD8+ T cells sorted from blood. All receptors come from a human donor in good health.

The chain carries TRBV7-8 and TRBJ2-1; D gene uncertain. V was shortened by 5 bases and J by 9 bases, with 11 bases between the two germline ends. CDR1 and CDR2 from the germline V gene are SGHVS and FQNEAQ. The CDR3 is 12 residues long. Here the CDR3 DNA reads TGTGCCAGCAGCCCGTCTAGTGTTGAGCAGTTCTTC. Encoded protein: CASSPSSVEQFF. The entire variable domain, with the rest obtained from reference TRBV7-8 and TRBJ2-1, is as follows: GAGVSQSPRYKVAKRGQDVALRCDPISGHVSLFWYQQALGQGPEFLTYFQNEAQLDKSGLPSDRFFAERPEGSVSTLKIQRTQQEDSAVYLCASSPSSVEQFFGPGTRLTVL.

The chain couples TRBV6-6 to TRBJ1-2; 12 bases line up with TRBD1. Trimming at V came to 2 bases and at J to 8 bases, leaving 6 bases not matched to a gene. CDR3 length: 15 amino acids. Germline V gene lookup returns CDR1 MNHNY and CDR2 SVGAGI (reference sequence). CDR3 nucleotide sequence: TGTGCCAGCAGTTACCCGGGACAGGGGGCGGTCGGCTACACCTTC. Its protein product is CASSYPGQGAVGYTF.

This chain links TRBV9 with TRBJ2-5; the D is unclear. Germline CDR1 reads SGDLS; CDR2 reads YYNGEE. Trimming pared 1 base from V and 7 bases from J, leaving 14 bases between. The CDR3 is 14 residues long. CDR3 loop: CASSVSNTVGTQYF. The CDR3 DNA reads as TGTGCCAGCAGCGTATCCAATACCGTGGGGACCCAGTACTTC.

This clone is a singleton in its sample. The rearrangement joins TRBV7-9 to TRBJ1-1, with D perhaps matching TRBD1 (5 bases). The CDR3 contains 13 residues. With 1 base removed from V and 10 bases from J, the gap between germline ends came to 13 bases. The germline CDR1 and CDR2 sequences are SEHNR and FQNEAQ (reference sequence). The CDR3 nucleotides read TGTGCCAGCAGCTTAGGGGGGAGGGTAGGAGCTTTCTTT. This translates into CASSLGGRVGAFF.

V and J are TRBV9 and TRBJ2-5; no clear D. Trimming stripped 3 bases from V and 5 bases from J, with 20 bases between. The CDR3 length is 16 residues. Germline V lookup: CDR1 SGDLS, CDR2 YYNGEE. CDR3 amino acids: CASSEEAVGMWETQYF. The CDR3, as DNA: TGTGCCAGCAGCGAAGAGGCGGTGGGAATGTGGGAGACCCAGTACTTC.

V usage is TRBV15 and J usage is TRBJ2-1, with TRBD2 matching over 12 bases. CDR3 length: 16 residues. V was pared by 5 bases and J by 2 bases, with 4 bases of the junction left unmatched. Germline V CDR1 and CDR2: LNHNV, YYDKDF (reference sequence). The CDR3 is CATSFRLAGAYNEQFF. The CDR3 nucleotides are TGTGCCACCAGCTTCCGACTAGCGGGGGCCTACAATGAGCAGTTCTTC.

This chain uses TRBV27 with TRBJ1-5; a weak D match, TRBD1 (5 bases). Germline CDR1 MNHEY, CDR2 SMNVEV (reference sequence). The V end lost 3 bases, the J end lost 6 bases, and 9 bases lay between the germline ends. The CDR3 loop spans 13 amino acids. CDR3 coding DNA: TGTGCCAGCAGTTTGGGGGAGGCTCAGCCCCAGCATTTT. Translation gives CASSLGEAQPQHF.

This clone appeared once. The chain uses TRBV30 and TRBJ2-7; 7 nucleotides agree with TRBD2. J lost 1 base, V lost 5 bases, and 8 bases had no gene match. The length of the CDR3 is 14 residues. Germline V gives CDR1 GTSNPN, CDR2 SVGIG (reference sequence). The CDR3: CAWDSGDRSYEQYF. CDR3 nucleotides: TGTGCCTGGGACAGCGGGGATCGATCCTACGAGCAGTACTTC.

The genes are TRBV7-8 and TRBJ1-2, with D unresolved. Germline-derived CDR1 and CDR2 are SGHVS and FQNEAQ. The CDR3 length is 13 residues. V gave up 7 bases and J gave up 0 bases, with 9 bases separating them. The CDR3 nucleotides are TGTGCCAGCACTTTCGGAGCTAACTATGGCTACACCTTC. Protein sequence: CASTFGANYGYTF. Variable domain in full (rest from reference TRBV7-8 and TRBJ1-2): GAGVSQSPRYKVAKRGQDVALRCDPISGHVSLFWYQQALGQGPEFLTYFQNEAQLDKSGLPSDRFFAERPEGSVSTLKIQRTQQEDSAVYLCASTFGANYGYTFGSGTRLTVV.

The chain recombines TRBV2 with TRBJ1-2; D remains ambiguous. Germline V gene lookup returns CDR1 SNHLY and CDR2 FYNNEI. This CDR3 region has 13 residues. V lost 1 base and J 4 bases, leaving 7 bases between the germline ends. CDR3 sequence: CASSEVYLYGYTF. The CDR3 DNA is TGTGCCAGCAGTGAAGTGTACCTCTATGGCTACACCTTC.

V gene TRBV27 combines with J gene TRBJ1-2; D not resolved. Germline-derived CDR1 and CDR2 are MNHEY and SMNVEV (reference sequence). The CDR3 extends over 13 amino acids. V gave up 4 bases and J gave up 8 bases, with 14 bases separating them. CDR3 protein: CASSSGRSRGYTF. The DNA of the CDR3 is TGTGCCAGCAGTTCCGGACGGAGTAGGGGCTACACCTTC.

The rearrangement joins TRBV5-4 to TRBJ2-3; D possibly uses TRBD1 or TRBD2 (5 bases each). The V gene lost 9 bases and the J gene lost 4 bases, with 12 bases spanning the gap. This CDR3 is built from 12 residues. The germline V gene encodes CDR1 SGHNT and CDR2 YYREEE (reference sequence). CDR3 loop: CATVGAADTQYF. The CDR3 DNA reads as TGTGCCACCGTCGGGGCGGCAGATACGCAGTATTTT.

The rearrangement links TRBV20-1 to TRBJ2-3; D is unclear. The CDR3 runs 10 residues. Trimming removed 3 bases at V and 9 bases at J, with 7 bases between. Germline lookup yields CDR1 DFQATT and CDR2 SNEGSKA (reference sequence). The CDR3 loop reads CSASIDTQYF. The CDR3 bases are TGCAGTGCTAGTATCGACACGCAGTATTTT.

J is TRBJ2-3 and V is TRBV28; D unclear. Per germline, CDR1 MDHEN and CDR2 SYDVKM. Between the trimmed V and J ends, which lost 8 bases and 7 bases, there was a span of 10 bases. This CDR3 contains 11 residues. The CDR3 coding sequence is TGTGCCAGCTTTGGCAGCAATACGCAGTATTTT. This gives the protein CASFGSNTQYF.

The chain links TRBV27 to TRBJ2-7; TRBD1 matches at 8 bases. CDR1 and CDR2 (germline): MNHEY, SMNVEV (reference sequence). Trimming removed 8 bases from V and 0 bases from J; junction bases left unmatched: 9. This CDR3 has 15 residues. The CDR3 DNA follows: TGTGCCAGCCGGGGTCACAGGGGGGCCTCCTACGAGCAGTACTTC. Translating it yields CASRGHRGASYEQYF.

The chain joins TRBV30 to TRBJ1-5, with D hard to call. This CDR3 spans 12 amino acids. V was cut by 5 bases and J by 3 bases, with 8 bases left in between. Germline lookup yields CDR1 GTSNPN and CDR2 SVGIG (reference sequence). Written as DNA, the CDR3 is TGTGCCTGGGGATCCTACAATCAGCCCCAGCATTTT. Protein product: CAWGSYNQPQHF.

The gene calls are TRBV7-3 and TRBJ2-2, with D uncertain. The length of the CDR3 is 14 residues. The germline V and J ends were trimmed by 1 base and 2 bases, with 5 bases remaining between them. The germline gives CDR1 SGHTA, CDR2 FQGTGA. The CDR3 protein is CASSLIFNTGELFF. The CDR3 coding sequence is TGTGCCAGCAGCTTAATCTTTAACACCGGGGAGCTGTTTTTT.